The rows below give T cell receptor beta chains drawn from one sample of a study of regulatory and conventional T cells in RAG deficiency. Profiling relied on immunoSEQ multiplex PCR, and the TCRdb table lists in-frame clones only, not all of them. Among roughly 35,000 clones listed, roughly 90% were seen once. The sample was also linked to a second study, of regulatory T cells.

Sequencing was performed on CD8+ T cells sorted from blood. All receptors come from a human donor in good health. CDR3s include the opening cysteine and the closing phenylalanine or tryptophan. The order of the fields is V gene, D gene, clone size, J gene, CDR3 protein, CDR3 DNA. A D gene is named only where the DNA matches it firmly. Only some rows state a clone size, as once, few, many or a class for expanded clones.

TRBV18,NA,NA,TRBJ1-1,CASSLTGYGNTEAFF,TGTGCCAGCTCACTGACGGGATATGGGAACACTGAAGCTTTCTTT
TRBV6-5,TRBD1,NA,TRBJ1-2,CASSYSRTGGGYGYTF,TGTGCCAGCAGTTACTCCAGGACAGGGGGCGGCTATGGCTACACCTTC
TRBV19,NA,NA,TRBJ1-3,CASIPTVGNTIYF,TGTGCCAGTATCCCGACCGTGGGAAACACCATATATTTT
TRBV9,NA,NA,TRBJ2-7,CASSVDPYYEQYF,TGTGCCAGCAGCGTAGACCCATACTACGAGCAGTACTTC
TRBV15,TRBD1,NA,TRBJ2-7,CATSGYRGGNEQYF,TGTGCCACCAGCGGATACAGGGGCGGAAACGAGCAGTACTTC
TRBV13,NA,NA,TRBJ2-4,CASSLALGRGKNIQYF,TGTGCCAGCAGCTTAGCTTTGGGGAGGGGGAAAAACATTCAGTACTTC
TRBV29-1,NA,NA,TRBJ2-7,CSVEGHESYEQYF,TGCAGCGTTGAAGGGCACGAATCCTACGAGCAGTACTTC
TRBV6-1,NA,few,TRBJ1-2,CASSEYGLKTNYGYTF,TGTGCCAGCAGTGAATATGGTCTGAAGACTAACTATGGCTACACCTTC
TRBV14,TRBD2,NA,TRBJ2-5,CASSPGSGGARQETQYF,TGTGCCAGCAGCCCCGGAAGCGGGGGGGCAAGGCAAGAGACCCAGTACTTC
TRBV27,NA,NA,TRBJ2-7,CASSSLTRLKSSYEQYF,TGTGCCAGCAGCTCGTTAACACGCCTAAAAAGCTCCTACGAGCAGTACTTC
TRBV29-1,TRBD1,few,TRBJ1-2,CSVALPGQSFRSYGYTF,TGCAGCGTTGCCCTCCCGGGACAGTCATTTCGATCCTATGGCTACACCTTC
TRBV18,NA,NA,TRBJ1-4,CASSQGRNEKLFF,TGTGCCAGCTCACAGGGACGGAATGAAAAACTGTTTTTT
TRBV5-8,TRBD1,NA,TRBJ1-6,CASSLGQGNSPLHF,TGTGCCAGCAGCTTAGGACAGGGTAATTCACCCCTCCACTTT
TRBV28,NA,NA,TRBJ1-1,CASSLLQGEAFF,TGTGCCAGCAGTTTGTTGCAGGGTGAAGCTTTCTTT
TRBV6-1,TRBD1,NA,TRBJ1-2,CASKDSGTGAAGYTF,TGTGCCAGCAAAGATTCCGGGACAGGGGCAGCTGGCTACACCTTC
TRBV5-8,TRBD1,NA,TRBJ2-7,CASSPRDRFSYEQYF,TGTGCCAGCTCACCTCGGGACAGATTCTCCTACGAGCAGTACTTC
TRBV13,NA,NA,TRBJ1-1,CASSLGGEMNTEAFF,TGTGCCAGCAGCTTAGGGGGAGAAATGAACACTGAAGCTTTCTTT
TRBV5-6,NA,NA,TRBJ2-1,CASSLAPGSYNEQFF,TGTGCCAGCAGCTTGGCCCCCGGATCCTACAATGAGCAGTTCTTC
TRBV27,NA,NA,TRBJ2-7,CASGDLGSGSYEQYF,TGTGCCAGCGGGGATTTGGGGTCGGGGTCCTACGAGCAGTACTTC
TRBV10-3,NA,NA,TRBJ2-7,CAIAGQSDEQYF,TGTGCCATCGCGGGACAGAGCGACGAGCAGTACTTC
TRBV19,NA,NA,TRBJ2-7,CASSYGALSSYEQYF,TGTGCCAGTAGTTACGGGGCCCTAAGCTCCTACGAGCAGTACTTC
TRBV7-2,TRBD2,NA,TRBJ2-3,CASSPGLAGPTSTDTQYF,TGTGCCAGCAGCCCGGGACTAGCGGGACCCACTAGCACAGATACGCAGTATTTT